This T cell receptor beta chain was recorded in a study of T cell responses to AZD1222 COVID-19 vaccine. Study-wide context: Second-dose intervals near 4 or 12 weeks were combined.

The V gene's germline CDR1 is GTSNPN and CDR2 SVGIG (reference sequence). The CDR3 length is 13 residues. Trimming stripped 6 bases from V and 2 bases from J, with 13 bases between. Turning to this clone: What it binds is not known.

Produced via immunoSEQ multiplex PCR; TCRdb's table is partial and in-frame only. This sample has roughly 170,000 clones, with 85% to 90% found just once. Study-wide results and limits: Seropositive AZD1222 recipients at baseline numbered only six or seven. Vaccination with two AZD1222 doses was followed by a rise in Spike-specific TCR breadth and depth.

The specimen comprised peripheral blood, sampled on day 0 of AZD1222 vaccination. The receptor comes from an adult in good health. The chain recombines TRBV30 with TRBJ1-2; D is unclear. The CDR3 nucleotides read TGTGCCTGCCCCCGCGGGGAAAACTATGGCTACACCTTC. Amino acids: CACPRGENYGYTF. Supplemented by reference TRBV30 and TRBJ1-2, the full variable domain reads SQTIHQWPATLVQPVGSPLSLECTVEGTSNPNLYWYRQAAGRGLQLLFYSVGIGQISSEVPQNLSASRPQDRQFILSSKKLLLSDSGFYLCACPRGENYGYTFGSGTRLTVV.